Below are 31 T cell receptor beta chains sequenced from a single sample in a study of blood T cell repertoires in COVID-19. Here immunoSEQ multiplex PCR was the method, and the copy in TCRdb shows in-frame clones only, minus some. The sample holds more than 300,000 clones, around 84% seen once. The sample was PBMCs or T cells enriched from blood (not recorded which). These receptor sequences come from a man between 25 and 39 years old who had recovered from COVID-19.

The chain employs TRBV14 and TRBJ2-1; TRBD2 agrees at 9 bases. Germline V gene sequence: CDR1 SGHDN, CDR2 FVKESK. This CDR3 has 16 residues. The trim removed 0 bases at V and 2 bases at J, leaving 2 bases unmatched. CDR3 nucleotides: TGTGCCAGCAGCCAAGAACTAGCGGGCCCCTACAATGAGCAGTTCTTC. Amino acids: CASSQELAGPYNEQFF.

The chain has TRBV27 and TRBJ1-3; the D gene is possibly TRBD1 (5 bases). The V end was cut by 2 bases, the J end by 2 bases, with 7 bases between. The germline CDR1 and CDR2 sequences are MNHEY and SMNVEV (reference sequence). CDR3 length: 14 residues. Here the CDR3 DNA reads TGTGCCAGCAGTTTACAGGGAACTGGAAACACCATATATTTT. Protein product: CASSLQGTGNTIYF.

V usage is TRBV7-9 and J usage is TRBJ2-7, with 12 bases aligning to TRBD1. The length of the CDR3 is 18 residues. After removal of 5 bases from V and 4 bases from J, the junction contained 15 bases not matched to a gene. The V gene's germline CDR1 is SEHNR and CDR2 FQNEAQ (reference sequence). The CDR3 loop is CASSEGTGGSRSLYEQYF. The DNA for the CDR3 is TGTGCCAGCAGCGAAGGGACAGGGGGCTCGCGGAGCCTTTACGAGCAGTACTTC.

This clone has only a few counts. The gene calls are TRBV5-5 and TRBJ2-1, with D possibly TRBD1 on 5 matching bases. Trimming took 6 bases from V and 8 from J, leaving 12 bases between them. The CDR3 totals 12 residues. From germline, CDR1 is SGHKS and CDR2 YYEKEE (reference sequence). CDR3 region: CASTQGVDEQFF. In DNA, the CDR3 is TGTGCCAGCACCCAAGGGGTCGATGAGCAGTTCTTC.

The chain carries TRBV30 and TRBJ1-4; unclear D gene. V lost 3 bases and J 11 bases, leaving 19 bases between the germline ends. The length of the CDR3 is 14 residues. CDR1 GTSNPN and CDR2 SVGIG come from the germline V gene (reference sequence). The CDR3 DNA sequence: TGTGCCTGGAGGAGGGATTGGCCGAACGGGAAACTGTTTTTT. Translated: CAWRRDWPNGKLFF.

In nucleotides, the CDR3 is TGTGCCAGCAGCTTATGGGGCAGGAACTCTGGGGCCAACGTCCTGACTTTC. Residues: CASSLWGRNSGANVLTF. This chain links TRBV7-6 with TRBJ2-6, with TRBD1 as a possible D gene (5 bases). This CDR3 comprises 17 residues. Germline CDR1 and CDR2: SGHVS and FNYEAQ. V dropped 2 bases and J dropped 0 bases, with 11 bases sitting between them. Filled out from reference TRBV7-6 and TRBJ2-6, the complete variable domain reads GAGVSQSPRYKVTKRGQDVALRCDPISGHVSLYWYRQALGQGPEFLTYFNYEAQQDKSGLPNDRFSAERPEGSISTLTIQRTEQRDSAMYRCASSLWGRNSGANVLTFGAGSRLTVL.

The CDR3 DNA reads TGTGCCATCAGTGAGGGGGGCAGCACTGAAGCTTTCTTT. Its translation is CAISEGGSTEAFF. The chain is built from TRBV10-3 and TRBJ1-1; D possibly corresponds to TRBD1 (6 bases). The V and J ends lost 2 bases and 4 bases respectively, with 8 bases between them. The germline gives CDR1 ENHRY, CDR2 SYGVKD. This CDR3 comprises 13 residues.

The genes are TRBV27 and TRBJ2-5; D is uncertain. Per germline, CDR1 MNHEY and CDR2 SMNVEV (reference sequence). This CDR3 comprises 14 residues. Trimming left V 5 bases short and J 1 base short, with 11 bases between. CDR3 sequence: CASSPTTTQETQYF. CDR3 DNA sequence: TGTGCCAGCAGTCCCACGACAACCCAAGAGACCCAGTACTTC.

CDR3 nucleotides: TGCACCAGCTCCGAGGCTAGCGGCCGGAGGGTAGAGACCCAGTACTTC. Translating gives CTSSEASGRRVETQYF. The rearrangement uses TRBV1 and TRBJ2-5; the D call of TRBD2 is as the table states it, not checked on the DNA. TRBV1 is a pseudogene segment. The CDR3 has 16 amino acids.

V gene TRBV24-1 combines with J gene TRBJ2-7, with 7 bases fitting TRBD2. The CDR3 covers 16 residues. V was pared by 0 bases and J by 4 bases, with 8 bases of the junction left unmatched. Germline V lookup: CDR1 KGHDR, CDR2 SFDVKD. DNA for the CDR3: TGTGCCACCAGTGATTTGTCTGCTAGCGGAACGTACGAGCAGTACTTC. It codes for CATSDLSASGTYEQYF.

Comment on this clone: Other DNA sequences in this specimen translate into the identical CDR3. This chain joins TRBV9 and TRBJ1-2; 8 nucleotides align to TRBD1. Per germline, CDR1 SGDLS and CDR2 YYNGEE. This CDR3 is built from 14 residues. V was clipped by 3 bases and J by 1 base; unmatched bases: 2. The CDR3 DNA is TGTGCCAGCAGCGCCGGACAGGGTAACTATGGCTACACCTTC. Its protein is CASSAGQGNYGYTF.

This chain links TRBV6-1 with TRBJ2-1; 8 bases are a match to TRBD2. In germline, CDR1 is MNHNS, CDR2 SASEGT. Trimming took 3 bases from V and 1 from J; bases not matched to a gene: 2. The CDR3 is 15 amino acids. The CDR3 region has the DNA TGTGCCAGCAGTGAGGGCGGGAGGTCCTACAATGAGCAGTTCTTC. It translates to CASSEGGRSYNEQFF.

CDR3 DNA sequence: TGTGCCAGCAGCTTAGGGCTGAGAAGGGGGAAATGGGACACTGAAGCTTTCTTT. Amino acid sequence: CASSLGLRRGKWDTEAFF. The gene calls are TRBV7-9 and TRBJ1-1, with D possibly TRBD1 on 6 matching bases. There are 18 residues in the CDR3. Per the germline V gene, CDR1 is SEHNR and CDR2 is FQNEAQ (reference sequence). The V and J ends lost 1 base and 3 bases respectively, with 21 bases between them.

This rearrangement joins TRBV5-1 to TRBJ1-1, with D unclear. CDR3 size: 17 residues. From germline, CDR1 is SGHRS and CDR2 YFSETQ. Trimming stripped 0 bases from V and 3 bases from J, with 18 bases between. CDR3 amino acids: CASSLGVGLARDTEAFF. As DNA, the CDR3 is TGCGCCAGCAGCTTGGGGGTAGGTTTAGCGAGGGACACTGAAGCTTTCTTT.

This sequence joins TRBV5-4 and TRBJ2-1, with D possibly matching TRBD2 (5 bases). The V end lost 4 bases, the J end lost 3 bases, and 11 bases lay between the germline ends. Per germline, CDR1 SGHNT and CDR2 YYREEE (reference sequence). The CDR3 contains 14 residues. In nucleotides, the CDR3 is TGTGCCAGCAGCCGAGACCGGGACTACAATGAGCAGTTCTTC. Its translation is CASSRDRDYNEQFF.

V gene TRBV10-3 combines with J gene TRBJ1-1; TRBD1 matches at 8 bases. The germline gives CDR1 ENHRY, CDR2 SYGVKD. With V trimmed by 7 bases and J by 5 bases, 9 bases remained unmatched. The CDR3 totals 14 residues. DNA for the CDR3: TGTGCCATCAACCCCGGACAGGGTTTAACTGAAGCTTTCTTT. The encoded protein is CAINPGQGLTEAFF.

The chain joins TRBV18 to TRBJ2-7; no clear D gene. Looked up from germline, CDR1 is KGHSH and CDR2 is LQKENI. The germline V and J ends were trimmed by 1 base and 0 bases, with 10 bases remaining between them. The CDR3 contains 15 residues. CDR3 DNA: TGTGCCAGCTCACCACTCGCTGCTAGCTCCTACGAGCAGTACTTC. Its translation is CASSPLAASSYEQYF. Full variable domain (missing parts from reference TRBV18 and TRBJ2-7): NAGVMQNPRHLVRRRGQEARLRCSPMKGHSHVYWYRQLPEEGLKFMVYLQKENIIDESGMPKERFSAEFPKEGPSILRIQQVVRGDSAAYFCASSPLAASSYEQYFGPGTRLTVT.

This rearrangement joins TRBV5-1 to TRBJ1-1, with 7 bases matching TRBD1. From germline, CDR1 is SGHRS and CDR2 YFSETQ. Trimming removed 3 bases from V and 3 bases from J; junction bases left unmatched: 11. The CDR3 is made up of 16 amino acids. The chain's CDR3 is CASSSFLFGQDTEAFF. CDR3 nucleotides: TGCGCCAGCAGCTCCTTTCTTTTCGGACAGGACACTGAAGCTTTCTTT. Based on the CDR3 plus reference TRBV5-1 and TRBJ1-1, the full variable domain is KAGVTQTPRYLIKTRGQQVTLSCSPISGHRSVSWYQQTPGQGLQFLFEYFSETQRNKGNFPGRFSGRQFSNSRSEMNVSTLELGDSALYLCASSSFLFGQDTEAFFGQGTRLTVV.

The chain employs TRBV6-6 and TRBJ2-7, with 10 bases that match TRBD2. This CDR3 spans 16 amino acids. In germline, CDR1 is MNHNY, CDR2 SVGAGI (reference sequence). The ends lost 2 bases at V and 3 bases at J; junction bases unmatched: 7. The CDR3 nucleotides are TGTGCCAGCAGTTACGCCCGCCCTAGCGGGAGCTACGAGCAGTACTTC. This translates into CASSYARPSGSYEQYF.

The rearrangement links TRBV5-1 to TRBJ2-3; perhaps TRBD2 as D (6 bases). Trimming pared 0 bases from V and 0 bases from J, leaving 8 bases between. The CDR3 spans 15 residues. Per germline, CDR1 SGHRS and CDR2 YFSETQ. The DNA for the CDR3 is TGCGCCAGCAGCTTGGATCGGGGGAGCACAGATACGCAGTATTTT. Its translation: CASSLDRGSTDTQYF.

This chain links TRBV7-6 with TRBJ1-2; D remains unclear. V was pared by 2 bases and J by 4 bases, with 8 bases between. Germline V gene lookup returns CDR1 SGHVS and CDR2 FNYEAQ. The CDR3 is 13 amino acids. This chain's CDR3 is CASSLTSGYGYTF. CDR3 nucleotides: TGTGCCAGCAGCTTAACGAGCGGCTATGGCTACACCTTC.

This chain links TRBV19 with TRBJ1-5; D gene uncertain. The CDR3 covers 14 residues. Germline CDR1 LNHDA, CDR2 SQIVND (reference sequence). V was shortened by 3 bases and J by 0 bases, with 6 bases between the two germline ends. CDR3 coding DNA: TGTGCCAGTAGTATCGGGTATAGCAATCAGCCCCAGCATTTT. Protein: CASSIGYSNQPQHF.

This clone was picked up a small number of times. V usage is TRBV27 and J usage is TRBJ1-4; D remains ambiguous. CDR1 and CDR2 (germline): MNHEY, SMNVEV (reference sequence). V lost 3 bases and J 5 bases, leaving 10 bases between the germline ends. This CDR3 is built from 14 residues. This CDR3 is CASSFLGLNEKLFF. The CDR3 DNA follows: TGTGCCAGCAGTTTCCTCGGACTCAATGAAAAACTGTTTTTT.

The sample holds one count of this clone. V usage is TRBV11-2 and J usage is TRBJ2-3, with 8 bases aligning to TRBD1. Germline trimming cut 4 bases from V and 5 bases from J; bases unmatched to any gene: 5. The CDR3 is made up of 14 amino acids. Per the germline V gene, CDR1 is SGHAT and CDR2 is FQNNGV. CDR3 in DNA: TGTGCCAGCAGCTCCAGGGGGCAGGGAGATACGCAGTATTTT. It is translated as CASSSRGQGDTQYF.

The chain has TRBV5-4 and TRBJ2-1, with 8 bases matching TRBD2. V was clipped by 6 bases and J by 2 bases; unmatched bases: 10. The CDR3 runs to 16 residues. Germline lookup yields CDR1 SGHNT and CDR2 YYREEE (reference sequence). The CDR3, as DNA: TGTGCCAGCACCAGTCCGTCGGGGGGGACCTACAATGAGCAGTTCTTC. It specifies CASTSPSGGTYNEQFF.

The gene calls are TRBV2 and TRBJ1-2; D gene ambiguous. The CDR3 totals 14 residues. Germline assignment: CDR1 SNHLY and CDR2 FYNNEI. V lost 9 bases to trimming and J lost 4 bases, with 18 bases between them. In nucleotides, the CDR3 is TGTGCCAGACGGGAGGGCACCGGATTCTATGGCTACACCTTC. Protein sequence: CARREGTGFYGYTF. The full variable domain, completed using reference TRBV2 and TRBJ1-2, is EPEVTQTPSHQVTQMGQEVILRCVPISNHLYFYWYRQILGQKVEFLVSFYNNEISEKSEIFDDQFSVERPDGSNFTLKIRSTKLEDSAMYFCARREGTGFYGYTFGSGTRLTVV.

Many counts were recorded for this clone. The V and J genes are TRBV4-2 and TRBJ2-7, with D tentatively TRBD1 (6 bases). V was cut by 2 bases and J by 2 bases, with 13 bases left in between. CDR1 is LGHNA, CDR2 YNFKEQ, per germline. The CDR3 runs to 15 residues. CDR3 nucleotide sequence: TGTGCCAGCAGCCAAACACAGGGTTCGGCCTACGAGCAGTACTTC. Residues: CASSQTQGSAYEQYF.

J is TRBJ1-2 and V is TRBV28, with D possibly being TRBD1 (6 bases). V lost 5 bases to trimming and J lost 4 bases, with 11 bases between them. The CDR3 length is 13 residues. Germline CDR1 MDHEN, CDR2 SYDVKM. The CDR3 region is CASSDGTPYGYTF. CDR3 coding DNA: TGTGCCAGCAGTGACGGGACACCCTATGGCTACACCTTC.

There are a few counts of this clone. DNA for the CDR3: TGTGCCAGTAGTATAGATCATGCCTTAGGGGCGGGACAGCCCCAGCATTTT. As protein: CASSIDHALGAGQPQHF. The chain combines TRBV19 with TRBJ1-5, with a possible D match to TRBD1 (5 bases). V was trimmed by 0 bases and J by 7 bases, leaving 19 bases between them. The CDR3 length is 17 residues. The germline V gene has CDR1 LNHDA and CDR2 SQIVND (reference sequence).

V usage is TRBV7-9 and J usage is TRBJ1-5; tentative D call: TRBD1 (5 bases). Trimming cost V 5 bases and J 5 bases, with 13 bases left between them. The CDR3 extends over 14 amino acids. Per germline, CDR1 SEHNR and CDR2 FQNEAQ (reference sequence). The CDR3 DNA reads TGTGCCAGCAGCCCGGGGGGGTCTTATCAGCCCCAGCATTTT. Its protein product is CASSPGGSYQPQHF.

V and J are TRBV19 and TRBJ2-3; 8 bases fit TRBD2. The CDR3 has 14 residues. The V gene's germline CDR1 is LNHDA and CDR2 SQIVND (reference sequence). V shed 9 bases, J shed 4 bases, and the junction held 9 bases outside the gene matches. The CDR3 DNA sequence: TGTGCCAGCACCACGGGCGGGGGGCCAGATACGCAGTATTTT. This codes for CASTTGGGPDTQYF.